The 14 T cell receptor beta chains below all came from one sample that was sequenced in a study of response to subunit inactivated influenza vaccine. MiXCR, run by TCRdb on the RT-PCR reads, gives a single entry per CDR3 protein. The sample comprises 600,000 to 850,000 distinct CDR3 sequences, 14% of which are singletons, and around 7.6% rests with the top ten. Here the sequenced sample was PBMCs from blood, taken approximately 15 days before vaccination. The receptors here all came from a man aged 50-59 years who received an inactivated influenza vaccine.

This clonotype was picked up a small number of times. J is TRBJ2-7 and V is TRBV6-2 or TRBV6-3; no definite D call. V lost 6 bases to trimming and J lost 0 bases, with 21 bases between them. Per germline, CDR1 MNHEY and CDR2 SVGEGT. The CDR3 loop spans 17 amino acids. DNA for the CDR3: TGTGCCAGCAGCCTCCCGGCCTGGCGGCTGATCTCCTACGAGCAGTACTTC. Its protein product is CASSLPAWRLISYEQYF.

This chain uses TRBV20-1 with TRBJ2-2; 7 nucleotides match TRBD2. J was trimmed by 2 bases and V by 4 bases; bases with no gene match: 7. This CDR3 has 15 amino acids. Per the germline V gene, CDR1 is DFQATT and CDR2 is SNEGSKA (reference sequence). The CDR3 reads CSATSSGINTGELFF. CDR3 coding DNA: TGCAGTGCTACCTCCAGCGGGATTAACACCGGGGAGCTGTTTTTT.

There are many counts of this clonotype. The chain links TRBV12-3 or TRBV12-4 to TRBJ1-6; 7 bases map to TRBD1. This CDR3 is built from 15 residues. J gave up 10 bases and V 3 bases, and 9 bases lay outside the gene matches. The CDR3 protein is CASSLGTATGSPLHF. Written as DNA, the CDR3 is TGTGCCAGCAGTTTGGGGACAGCGACAGGGTCACCCCTCCACTTT.

Only a few counts were recorded for this clonotype. The chain links TRBV7-6 to TRBJ2-7; 13 bases fit TRBD2. With V trimmed by 5 bases and J by 5 bases, 6 bases remained unmatched. Germline CDR1 reads SGHVS; CDR2 reads FNYEAQ. The CDR3 covers 15 residues. CDR3 protein: CASSPLAGGPNEQYF. As DNA, the CDR3 is TGTGCCAGCAGCCCACTAGCGGGAGGGCCAAACGAGCAGTACTTC.

This clonotype has more than one count but fewer than ten. CDR3 sequence reads: CASRFTNEQFF. The CDR3 nucleotides read TGTGCCAGCAGATTTACCAATGAGCAGTTCTTC. The genes are TRBV2 and TRBJ2-1; no clear D. Between the trimmed V and J ends, which lost 6 bases and 6 bases, there was a span of 6 bases. The CDR3 has 11 residues. Germline-derived CDR1 and CDR2 are SNHLY and FYNNEI.

V is TRBV9 and J is TRBJ2-2, with 7 bases matching TRBD2. Per the germline V gene, CDR1 is SGDLS and CDR2 is YYNGEE. With 1 base clipped from V and 1 base from J, the junction kept 4 bases outside the gene matches. The CDR3 has 16 residues. CDR3 loop: CASSVRLAGNTGELFF. DNA for the CDR3: TGTGCCAGCAGCGTAAGACTAGCCGGGAACACCGGGGAGCTGTTTTTT.

J is TRBJ2-5 and V is TRBV5-1, with 8 bases matching TRBD2. Germline-derived CDR1 and CDR2 are SGHRS and YFSETQ. With 6 bases clipped from V and 5 bases from J, the junction kept 9 bases outside the gene matches. CDR3 size: 14 residues. The CDR3 sequence is CASNGGAPGETQYF. The CDR3 DNA reads TGCGCCAGCAACGGGGGGGCCCCCGGTGAGACCCAGTACTTC.

The chain has TRBV4-3 and TRBJ2-1; no reliable D call. CDR3 length equals 14 residues. Trimming left V 1 base short and J 8 bases short, with 12 bases between. The germline CDR1 and CDR2 sequences are LGHNA and YSLEER. CDR3: CASSQGIYGDEQFF. CDR3 nucleotide sequence: TGCGCCAGCAGCCAAGGTATTTATGGCGATGAGCAGTTCTTC.

In its sample, this clonotype was seen many times. The V and J genes are TRBV6-5 and TRBJ1-2; 9 bases agree with TRBD1. The CDR3 extends over 15 amino acids. The germline CDR1 and CDR2 sequences are MNHEY and SVGAGI. V gave up 8 bases and J gave up 8 bases; unmatched junction bases: 15. CDR3 nucleotides: TGTGCCAGCGTTCCCGGGACAGGGCTTTTTGGGGGCTACACCTTC. Protein sequence: CASVPGTGLFGGYTF.

The CDR3 region is CASSQTSGETQYF. The CDR3 bases are TGCGCCAGCAGCCAAACTAGCGGGGAGACCCAGTACTTC. This chain joins TRBV4-3 and TRBJ2-5; 9 positions match TRBD2. Per germline, CDR1 LGHNA and CDR2 YSLEER. The V segment lost 2 bases and the J segment 5 bases; nucleotides outside the gene matches: 0. This CDR3 has 13 residues.

This chain links TRBV29-1 with TRBJ2-7; TRBD1 aligns across 9 bases. CDR1 and CDR2 (germline): SQVTM, ANQGSEA. The CDR3 totals 14 residues. V was pared by 2 bases and J by 3 bases, with 5 bases of the junction left unmatched. Written as DNA, the CDR3 is TGCAGCGTTGAAACAGGGGGCGAAAGCTACGAGCAGTACTTC. The encoded protein is CSVETGGESYEQYF.

This clonotype was counted ten times or more. This chain joins TRBV28 and TRBJ2-3; 10 bases align to TRBD1. The CDR3 runs to 16 residues. V gave up 2 bases and J gave up 1 base; unmatched junction bases: 3. The germline V gene encodes CDR1 MDHEN and CDR2 SYDVKM. This chain's CDR3 is CASSLTGTGGTDTQYF. DNA for the CDR3: TGTGCCAGCAGTTTAACCGGGACAGGGGGCACAGATACGCAGTATTTT.

The chain joins TRBV3-1 to TRBJ1-5; a weak D match, TRBD1 (6 bases). Trimming took off 1 base at V and 0 bases at J, with 16 bases between the two ends. Germline CDR1 LGHDT, CDR2 YNNKEL (reference sequence). The CDR3 totals 18 residues. The CDR3 loop is CASSQAGQQFNSNQPQHF. The CDR3 DNA reads TGTGCCAGCAGCCAAGCTGGACAGCAATTTAATAGCAATCAGCCCCAGCATTTT.

The CDR3 DNA is TGTGCCAGCAGCGTAGCCAGGGGGGCCCCCTACGAGCAGTACTTC. Protein product: CASSVARGAPYEQYF. The V call is TRBV9, the J call TRBJ2-7; D might be TRBD1 (7 bases). The CDR3 loop spans 15 amino acids. Per germline, CDR1 SGDLS and CDR2 YYNGEE. V lost 0 bases and J lost 2, with 12 bases in between.